Described below is a single T cell receptor beta chain sequence and its context. Germline loops: CDR1 SGHDN, CDR2 FVKESK. The CDR3 contains 14 residues. The ends lost 0 bases at V and 7 bases at J; junction bases unmatched: 5. This sample was taken from a study of blood T cell repertoires in COVID-19. Study-wide background: Samples of COVID-19 (acute and convalescent) were obtained from the United States, Italy and Spain.

Assay: immunoSEQ multiplex PCR; the TCRdb copy retains only in-frame clones and omits some. Among 150,000 or so clones listed, approximately 80% were seen once. The sequenced material came from PBMCs or T cells enriched from blood (not recorded which). The chain employs TRBV14 and TRBJ1-2; 7 nucleotides align to TRBD1. This clonotype originated in a man aged 45-65 years who had recovered from COVID-19. The CDR3 protein is CASSQDAAGGGYTF. CDR3 sequence (DNA): TGTGCCAGCAGCCAAGATGCAGCAGGGGGTGGCTACACCTTC. The full variable domain, completed using reference TRBV14 and TRBJ1-2, is EAGVTQFPSHSVIEKGQTVTLRCDPISGHDNLYWYRRVMGKEIKFLLHFVKESKQDESGMPNNRFLAERTGGTYSTLKVQPAELEDSGVYFCASSQDAAGGGYTFGSGTRLTVV.